The rows below give T cell receptor beta chains drawn from one sample of a study of blood T cells in healthy people across ages. TCRdb redid the calling of the 5' RACE reads with MiXCR, one entry per CDR3 protein. The table lists 850,000 to 1,000,000 distinct CDR3 sequences, about 51% of them singletons. Sequences were obtained from blood. The receptor set was obtained from an older woman in good health. Both conserved end residues are part of each CDR3. Size values are once, few and many counts, or a class for expanded clones, and some rows have none.

j_gene: TRBJ2-1; v_gene: TRBV29-1; abundance: NA; CDR3aa: CSVEDNRSSYNEQFF
j_gene: TRBJ2-3; v_gene: TRBV7-2; abundance: many; CDR3aa: CASSLATRPPWESTDTQYF
j_gene: TRBJ2-2; v_gene: TRBV12-3/TRBV12-4; abundance: NA; CDR3aa: CASSFRGDHTGELFF
j_gene: TRBJ2-5; v_gene: TRBV3-1; abundance: few; CDR3aa: CASSPGTSLNQETQYF
j_gene: TRBJ2-3; v_gene: TRBV12-3/TRBV12-4; abundance: NA; CDR3aa: CASSKATSGSSTDTQYF
j_gene: TRBJ2-1; v_gene: TRBV12-3/TRBV12-4; abundance: NA; CDR3aa: CASSFREAGYNEQFF
j_gene: TRBJ2-7; v_gene: TRBV20-1; abundance: once; CDR3aa: CSARDPRTSGRALGSYEQYF
j_gene: TRBJ2-7; v_gene: TRBV4-3; abundance: many; CDR3aa: CASSQDRASGSNEQYF
j_gene: TRBJ2-5; v_gene: TRBV11-3; abundance: NA; CDR3aa: CASSLVPGRTQYF
j_gene: TRBJ1-2; v_gene: TRBV7-6; abundance: NA; CDR3aa: CASSSLGGLWDGYTF
j_gene: TRBJ2-5; v_gene: TRBV7-2; abundance: NA; CDR3aa: CASSAPGLAGGVGYNEQYF
j_gene: TRBJ1-1; v_gene: TRBV6-1; abundance: NA; CDR3aa: CASLYFHGAELNTEAFF
j_gene: TRBJ2-3; v_gene: TRBV9; abundance: few; CDR3aa: CASSVAAGTLLADTQYF
j_gene: TRBJ2-5; v_gene: TRBV7-8; abundance: NA; CDR3aa: CASSSARGSETQYF
j_gene: TRBJ2-2; v_gene: TRBV15; abundance: NA; CDR3aa: CATNVRTKNTGELFF
j_gene: TRBJ2-7; v_gene: TRBV9; abundance: NA; CDR3aa: CASSVETAPYEQYF
j_gene: TRBJ2-4; v_gene: TRBV12-3/TRBV12-4; abundance: NA; CDR3aa: CATGRGVEQYF
j_gene: TRBJ2-7; v_gene: TRBV15; abundance: NA; CDR3aa: CATSRARDSSYEQYF
j_gene: TRBJ2-3; v_gene: TRBV9; abundance: NA; CDR3aa: CASSTTGTSGTDTQYF
j_gene: TRBJ2-7; v_gene: TRBV5-1; abundance: NA; CDR3aa: CASSLVGSAEQYF
j_gene: TRBJ1-4; v_gene: TRBV29-1; abundance: NA; CDR3aa: CSVGGEFGKLFF
j_gene: TRBJ1-2; v_gene: TRBV7-3; abundance: NA; CDR3aa: CASSPTGSGGNGYTF
j_gene: TRBJ2-7; v_gene: TRBV11-2; abundance: NA; CDR3aa: CASSSTRTGNEQYF
j_gene: TRBJ2-6; v_gene: TRBV15; abundance: NA; CDR3aa: CATSRDHGSPGANVLTF
j_gene: TRBJ2-1; v_gene: TRBV7-9; abundance: few; CDR3aa: CASRHYRTSGDTNEQFF
j_gene: TRBJ2-7; v_gene: TRBV7-2; abundance: once; CDR3aa: CASSLAGGPEYEQYF
j_gene: TRBJ1-4; v_gene: TRBV28; abundance: few; CDR3aa: CASSPLREINEKLFF
j_gene: TRBJ2-4; v_gene: TRBV7-6; abundance: NA; CDR3aa: CASSLESGRAKNIQYF
j_gene: TRBJ1-2; v_gene: TRBV29-1; abundance: NA; CDR3aa: CSVERSGTGDGYTF
j_gene: NA; v_gene: TRBV4-1; abundance: NA; CDR3aa: CASSQDPGGFESYEQYF
j_gene: TRBJ2-7; v_gene: TRBV18; abundance: NA; CDR3aa: CASSINGQGDYEQYF
j_gene: TRBJ2-7; v_gene: TRBV7-9; abundance: NA; CDR3aa: CASSLAGMGYEQYF
j_gene: TRBJ2-7; v_gene: TRBV24-1; abundance: NA; CDR3aa: CATSDCLGQGSYYEQYF
j_gene: TRBJ2-1; v_gene: TRBV9; abundance: NA; CDR3aa: CASSARLAGGPWSGGEQFF
j_gene: TRBJ2-4; v_gene: TRBV5-6; abundance: NA; CDR3aa: CASSLDRRGQYF
j_gene: TRBJ2-6; v_gene: TRBV5-4; abundance: NA; CDR3aa: CASSPGGVSPLLSGANVLTF
j_gene: TRBJ2-3; v_gene: TRBV7-9; abundance: NA; CDR3aa: CAGSPSGRDTQYF
j_gene: TRBJ2-5; v_gene: TRBV20-1; abundance: NA; CDR3aa: CSARAWGIQETQYF
j_gene: TRBJ2-5; v_gene: TRBV7-2; abundance: NA; CDR3aa: CASSLEGVRREQYF